Sequencing of this T cell receptor beta chain was carried out in a study of blood T cell repertoires in COVID-19. Study-wide background: The study drew acute and convalescent COVID-19 samples from the United States, Italy and Spain.

Germline-derived CDR1 and CDR2 are LNHDA and SQIVND (reference sequence). After removal of 4 bases from V and 4 bases from J, the junction contained 8 bases not matched to a gene. This CDR3 has 16 amino acids. Authors' methods: Estimation of nucleated cell counts relied on the amplification of reference gene primers. TCRdb keeps only in-frame clones here, not all; method: immunoSEQ multiplex PCR. The DNA gave D and trimming, while V, J and clone size come from that table. The data contain tens of thousands of clones, about 86% of them seen just once; the ten biggest clones take up 1.3%. The V gene is TRBV19, the J gene TRBJ1-1; 11 bases are shared with TRBD1. The source material was peripheral blood. The clonotype comes from a man aged 60 to 75 with acute or convalescent COVID-19. CDR3 sequence reads: CASSKDAGTGGTEAFF. The CDR3 DNA follows: TGTGCCAGTAGTAAAGATGCCGGGACAGGGGGCACTGAAGCTTTCTTT.